The rows below give T cell receptor beta chains drawn from one sample of a study of T cell responses to AZD1222 COVID-19 vaccine. Generated by immunoSEQ multiplex PCR, the TCRdb table keeps only in-frame clones and is missing some. The data contain 100,000 to 150,000 clones, around 90% of them singletons. This material consisted of peripheral blood, taken on day 0 of AZD1222 vaccination. The receptor set was obtained from an adult in good health. CDR3s include the opening cysteine and the closing phenylalanine or tryptophan. Fields, in order: V gene, D gene, J gene, clone size, CDR3 DNA, CDR3 protein. The D gene is left open where the match is weak. Some rows have no size entry. The others give once, few or many, or a class for an expanded clone.

>TRBV6-2/TRBV6-3|TRBD2|TRBJ2-7|-
TGTGCCAGCAGCTCCCGTTCGACTAGCGTCATGAACGAGCAGTACTTC
CASSSRSTSVMNEQYF
>TRBV19|-|TRBJ2-7|-
TGTGCCAGTAGTATATTGGGGGCCTACGAGCAGTACTTC
CASSILGAYEQYF
>TRBV6-5|-|TRBJ1-5|-
TGTGCCAGCAGCCAACAGGGAGATCAGCCCCAGCATTTT
CASSQQGDQPQHF
>TRBV6-5|-|TRBJ1-1|-
TGTGCCAGCAGCCACGACGGACCTGAAGCTTTCTTT
CASSHDGPEAFF
>TRBV2|-|TRBJ2-7|-
TGTGCCAGCATCTCCGCCCCAGGGAACTACGAGCAGTACTTC
CASISAPGNYEQYF
>TRBV3-1/TRBV3-2|-|TRBJ1-1|-
TGTGCCAGCAGCCAACTTCTGAACACTGAAGCTTTCTTT
CASSQLLNTEAFF
>TRBV30|TRBD1|TRBJ2-7|-
TGTGCCTGGAGTGCCCAGGGGGCCAGAGCGGGGCAGTACTTC
CAWSAQGARAGQYF
>TRBV10-3|-|TRBJ1-1|-
TGTGCCATCATGAATCTAGGAAACACTGAAGCTTTCTTT
CAIMNLGNTEAFF
>TRBV19|TRBD1|TRBJ1-6|-
TGTGCCAGTAGTATCTTCACAGGGGAGTCTTCACCCCTCCACTTT
CASSIFTGESSPLHF
>TRBV24-1|-|TRBJ1-2|-
TGTGCCACCAGTGATCCCCCGACCGACAGGAACTATGGCTACACCTTC
CATSDPPTDRNYGYTF
>TRBV7-3|-|TRBJ2-2|-
TGTGCCAGCAGCTCCCCCGGGACTCTTTACACCGGGGAGCTGTTTTTT
CASSSPGTLYTGELFF
>TRBV21-1|-|TRBJ2-7|few
TGTGCCAGCTTTTCCGGGTTACCCTACGAGCAGTACTTC
CASFSGLPYEQYF
>TRBV9|-|TRBJ2-7|-
TGTGCCAGCAGCGCAGACGACAGGCCGCGGAACGAGCAGTACTTC
CASSADDRPRNEQYF
>TRBV19|TRBD2|TRBJ2-5|-
TGTGCCAGTAGTAAGGGACTAGCGGGAGGAGAGACCCAGTACTTC
CASSKGLAGGETQYF
>TRBV19|-|TRBJ1-2|-
TGTGCCAGTAGTATGTCCGGCACTCTCTATGGCTACACCTTC
CASSMSGTLYGYTF
>TRBV19|-|TRBJ2-5|many
TGTGCCAGTAGTATCCAGGGTTCAGAGACCCAGTACTTC
CASSIQGSETQYF
>TRBV5-1|-|TRBJ2-3|once
TGCGCCAGCAGCCAGGGAGAATCCACAGATACGCAGTATTTT
CASSQGESTDTQYF
>TRBV7-9|TRBD2|TRBJ2-4|-
TGTGCCAGCAGCTTTGGAGCGGGAGCCGTTGACATTCAGTACTTC
CASSFGAGAVDIQYF
>TRBV5-6|-|TRBJ1-1|few
TGTGCCAGCAGCTGGCCCACATTGAACACTGAAGCTTTCTTT
CASSWPTLNTEAFF
>TRBV9|-|TRBJ2-2|once
TGTGCCAGCAGCGTAGATCACCACCGAGGGGCCGGGGAGCTGTTTTTT
CASSVDHHRGAGELFF
>TRBV11-2|TRBD2|TRBJ2-2|once
TGTGCCAGCAGGCCTGGACTAGCGGGCCCAATCACCGGGGAGCTGTTTTTT
CASRPGLAGPITGELFF
>TRBV5-4|TRBD2|TRBJ2-2|-
TGTGCCAGCAGCTTACGAGCGGGAGGCGAGGCCGGGGAGCTGTTTTTT
CASSLRAGGEAGELFF
>TRBV7-2|-|TRBJ1-3|-
TGTGCCAGCAGCTTTTCCGGGAATGGAAACACCATATATTTT
CASSFSGNGNTIYF
>TRBV9|-|TRBJ1-2|few
TGTGCCAGCAGCGTAGATCAGGGGTTAGCCTATGGCTACACCTTC
CASSVDQGLAYGYTF
>TRBV11-2|-|TRBJ2-1|-
TGTGCCAGCAGCTTAGATTGGAGCCGCGGGAATTATGAGCAGTTCTTC
CASSLDWSRGNYEQFF
>TRBV2|-|TRBJ1-5|-
TGTGCCAGCAGTGAAAGACTGGGATACAATCAGCCCCAGCATTTT
CASSERLGYNQPQHF
>TRBV5-4|TRBD2|TRBJ2-1|-
TGTGCCAGCAGCTTGTCATGGCTAGCGGGAAACTACAATGAGCAGTTCTTC
CASSLSWLAGNYNEQFF
>TRBV24-1|-|TRBJ1-1|-
TGTGCCACCACTAATGGACGTTCGTCTGAAGCTTTCTTT
CATTNGRSSEAFF
>TRBV20-1|-|TRBJ2-7|-
TGCAGTGCCGCCCTCCTCGAGCAGTACTTC
CSAALLEQYF
>TRBV19|TRBD1|TRBJ2-7|-
TGTGCCAGTAGCGCCGGGACAGGGACCTACGAGCAGTACTTC
CASSAGTGTYEQYF
>TRBV19|TRBD1|TRBJ2-5|-
TGTGCCAGTAGAGCCCAGGGGGTCAGGGAGACCCAGTACTTC
CASRAQGVRETQYF
>TRBV7-3|-|TRBJ2-3|-
TGTGCCAGCAGCTCCCGGGGTCGGCATACGCAGTATTTT
CASSSRGRHTQYF
>TRBV12-3/TRBV12-4|-|TRBJ1-2|once
TGTGCCAGCACCCAGGACCGCTTCTATGGCTACACCTTC
CASTQDRFYGYTF
>TRBV7-8|TRBD1|TRBJ1-1|once
TGTGCCAGCATTGGAGGACCAGGGGGAAGGGACACTGAAGCTTTCTTT
CASIGGPGGRDTEAFF
>TRBV6-5|-|TRBJ2-7|-
TGTGCCAGCAAGGTACCGGGCTACGAGCAGTACTTC
CASKVPGYEQYF
>TRBV18|TRBD1|TRBJ1-4|-
TGTGCCAGCTCTAACACTCAGCCGGGACAGGGAAAGGAAAAACTGTTTTTT
CASSNTQPGQGKEKLFF
>TRBV14|TRBD1|TRBJ1-2|-
TGTGCCAGCAGCCACGAGAGGACAGGGAGTCCTTATGGCTACACCTTC
CASSHERTGSPYGYTF
>TRBV19|TRBD1|TRBJ2-7|once
TGTGCCAGTAGTATAGGGACAGGGGTTGTCTACGAGCAGTACTTC
CASSIGTGVVYEQYF
>TRBV18|TRBD1|TRBJ2-7|-
TGTGCCAGCTCACCCCGGGACAGCTCCTACGAGCAGTACTTC
CASSPRDSSYEQYF
>TRBV7-8|TRBD1|TRBJ2-7|-
TGTGCCAGCAGCTTAGGAGGGACAGGGGTGCCCGCCACCTACGAGCAGTACTTC
CASSLGGTGVPATYEQYF
>TRBV28|-|TRBJ1-4|-
TGTGCCAGCAGTTTGAACGAAAAACTGTTTTTT
CASSLNEKLFF
>TRBV10-1|TRBD1|TRBJ2-2|-
TGCGCCAGCAGTGATGCGCAGGGGGCCTACACCGGGGAGCTGTTTTTT
CASSDAQGAYTGELFF
>TRBV4-1|TRBD1|TRBJ2-1|once
TGCGCCTGTAGACCGGGACAGGGCTACAATGAGCAGTTCTTC
CACRPGQGYNEQFF
>TRBV3-1/TRBV3-2|-|TRBJ1-5|-
TGTGCCAGCAGCCGAAGGACAGATTATAGCAATCAGCCCCAGCATTTT
CASSRRTDYSNQPQHF
>TRBV6-4|-|TRBJ2-7|once
TGTGCCAGAACGTGTACCTCCTACGAGCAGTACTTC
CARTCTSYEQYF
>TRBV4-3|TRBD1|TRBJ1-2|once
TGCGCCAGCAGCCCCGCTGACAGGGAAGGTAGTGGCTACACCTTC
CASSPADREGSGYTF